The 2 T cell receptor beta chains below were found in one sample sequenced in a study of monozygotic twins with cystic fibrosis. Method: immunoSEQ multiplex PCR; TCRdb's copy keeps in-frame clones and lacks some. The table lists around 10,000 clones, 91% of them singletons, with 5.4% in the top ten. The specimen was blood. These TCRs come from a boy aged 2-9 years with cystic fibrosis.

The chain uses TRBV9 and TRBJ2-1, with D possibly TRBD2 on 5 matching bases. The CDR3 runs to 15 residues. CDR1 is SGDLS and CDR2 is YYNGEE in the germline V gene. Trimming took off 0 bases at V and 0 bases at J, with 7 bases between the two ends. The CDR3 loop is CASSVDDYSYNEQFF. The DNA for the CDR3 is TGTGCCAGCAGCGTAGATGACTACTCCTACAATGAGCAGTTCTTC.

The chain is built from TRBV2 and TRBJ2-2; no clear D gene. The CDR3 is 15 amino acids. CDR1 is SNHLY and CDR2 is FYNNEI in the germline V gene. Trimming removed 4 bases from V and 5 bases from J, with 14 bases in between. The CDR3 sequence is CASSVFFPETGELFF. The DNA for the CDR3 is TGTGCCAGCAGTGTATTCTTCCCGGAGACCGGGGAGCTGTTTTTT. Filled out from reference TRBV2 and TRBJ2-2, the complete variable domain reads EPEVTQTPSHQVTQMGQEVILRCVPISNHLYFYWYRQILGQKVEFLVSFYNNEISEKSEIFDDQFSVERPDGSNFTLKIRSTKLEDSAMYFCASSVFFPETGELFFGEGSRLTVL.